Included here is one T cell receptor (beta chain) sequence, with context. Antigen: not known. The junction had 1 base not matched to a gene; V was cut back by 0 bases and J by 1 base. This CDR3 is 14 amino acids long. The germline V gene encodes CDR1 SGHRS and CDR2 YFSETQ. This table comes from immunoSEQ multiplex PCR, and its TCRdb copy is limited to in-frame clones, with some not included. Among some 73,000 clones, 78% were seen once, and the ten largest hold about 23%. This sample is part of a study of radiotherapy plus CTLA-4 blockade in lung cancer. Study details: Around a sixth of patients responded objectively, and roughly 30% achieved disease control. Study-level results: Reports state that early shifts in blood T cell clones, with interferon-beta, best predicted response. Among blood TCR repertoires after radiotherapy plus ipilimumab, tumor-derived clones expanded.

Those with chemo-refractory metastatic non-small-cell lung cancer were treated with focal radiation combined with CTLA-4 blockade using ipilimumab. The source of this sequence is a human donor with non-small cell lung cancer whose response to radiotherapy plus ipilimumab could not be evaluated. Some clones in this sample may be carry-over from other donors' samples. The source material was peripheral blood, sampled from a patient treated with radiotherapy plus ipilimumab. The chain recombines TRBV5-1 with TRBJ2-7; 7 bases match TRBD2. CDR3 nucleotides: TGCGCCAGCAGCTTGGAGGGAGGGTCCTACGAGCAGTACTTC. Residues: CASSLEGGSYEQYF.